The present entry profiles one T cell receptor beta chain with its context. With random hexamers, reverse transcription was performed on about 0.45 to 1 ug of RNA. Amplification of TCR beta CDR3 across 54 Vbeta and 13 Jbeta was performed with immunoSEQ multiplex PCR. TCRdb redid the calling of the immunoSEQ multiplex PCR reads with MiXCR, one entry per CDR3 protein. The repertoire holds 150,000 to 200,000 distinct CDR3 sequences, with about 95% as singletons. This specimen comes from a study of CD8 T cells in Susac syndrome. Negative isolation yielded CD8+ and CD4+ T cells; FACS enriched TEMRA cells. Between the trimmed V and J ends, which lost 5 bases and 4 bases, there was a span of 21 bases. This CDR3 region has 17 residues.

This receptor was obtained from a human donor in good health. This chain links TRBV12-3 or TRBV12-4 with TRBJ1-5, with D possibly being TRBD1 (6 bases). The sequencing sample was made of CD4+ T cells from PBMCs. The CDR3 sequence is CASSGERGPSSNQPQHF. For the CDR3, the DNA is TGTGCCAGCAGTGGGGAGCGGGGGCCGTCCTCGAATCAGCCCCAGCATTTT.